These T cell receptor beta chains were read from a single sample in a study of cytomegalovirus exposure and HLA in healthy donors. Sequencing was performed with immunoSEQ multiplex PCR; in TCRdb, only in-frame clones are kept and a portion is missing. The table has 150,000 to 200,000 clones, around four fifths seen once. Sample: PBMCs. These receptors were collected from a man aged 30 to 39 in good health and CMV-seropositive. CDR3s include the opening cysteine and the closing phenylalanine or tryptophan. D genes are given only for firm matches. Some rows mark clone size as missing; the rest say once, few, many or name a class of expanded clone.

clone_size | d_call | cdr3_length | j_call | v_call | cdr3_nt | cdr3_aa
NA | TRBD1 | 14 | TRBJ1-1 | TRBV5-1 | TGCGCCAGCAGCTTGGGACAGGGTATCTCTGAAGCTTTCTTT | CASSLGQGISEAFF
NA | TRBD1 | 15 | TRBJ2-7 | TRBV9 | TGTGCCAGCAGCGCGGGACAGCCAAACTCCTACGAGCAGTACTTC | CASSAGQPNSYEQYF
NA | NA | 14 | TRBJ2-7 | TRBV5-1 | TGCGCCAGCAGCTACCTCGGACGAGAGGGCGAGCAGTACTTC | CASSYLGREGEQYF
NA | NA | 15 | TRBJ2-7 | TRBV19 | TGTGCCAGTAGTATATCGGGGGTGAGGGCCTACGAGCAGTACTTC | CASSISGVRAYEQYF
NA | TRBD1 | 14 | TRBJ2-1 | TRBV7-9 | TGTGCCAGCAGCTCGAGACAGGGGGCGGATGAGCAGTTCTTC | CASSSRQGADEQFF
NA | NA | 15 | TRBJ1-2 | TRBV11-2 | TGTGCCAGCAGCTTAGATCCCCAGGATGTCTTAGGCTACACCTTC | CASSLDPQDVLGYTF
NA | TRBD1 | 14 | TRBJ2-5 | TRBV5-1 | TGCGCCAGCAGCAAAGACAGGGCGGGCGAGACCCAGTACTTC | CASSKDRAGETQYF
few | TRBD2 | 17 | TRBJ2-5 | TRBV9 | TGTGCCAGCAGCGTAGGGACTAGCGGGGGGGCCGATGAGACCCAGTACTTC | CASSVGTSGGADETQYF
once | NA | 16 | TRBJ1-3 | TRBV7-8 | TGTGCCAGCAGTTCTTCAGGGCAGTACTCTGGAAACACCATATATTTT | CASSSSGQYSGNTIYF
NA | TRBD2 | 16 | TRBJ2-3 | TRBV5-1 | TGCGCCAGCAGCCGAACTAGCGGGGGGCCGGGAGATACGCAGTATTTT | CASSRTSGGPGDTQYF
NA | NA | 16 | TRBJ2-7 | TRBV12-1 | TGTGCCAGCAGCTGCTCCGGGACAGGGCTAACCTACGAGCAGTACTTC | CASSCSGTGLTYEQYF
NA | NA | 14 | TRBJ1-5 | TRBV19 | TGTGCCAGTACCTTCAGTGAGGGAAATCAGCCCCAGCATTTT | CASTFSEGNQPQHF
NA | TRBD2 | 17 | TRBJ2-1 | TRBV11-2 | TGTGCCAGCAGCCGGGGACTAGCGGGTCTCGCCTACAATGAGCAGTTCTTC | CASSRGLAGLAYNEQFF
NA | NA | 13 | TRBJ2-7 | TRBV7-8 | TGTGCCAGCAGCTTAGGAGGCAGGGACGAGCAGTACTTC | CASSLGGRDEQYF
NA | NA | 11 | TRBJ1-4 | TRBV20-1 | TGCAGTGCTAGAGTAAATGAAAAACTGTTTTTT | CSARVNEKLFF
NA | NA | 14 | TRBJ2-3 | TRBV5-1 | TGCGCCAGCAGCTTGGTGACAGGCACAGATACGCAGTATTTT | CASSLVTGTDTQYF
NA | NA | 13 | TRBJ1-2 | TRBV9 | TGTGCCAGCAGCGTAGCGCAGAACTATGGCTACACCTTC | CASSVAQNYGYTF
NA | NA | 14 | TRBJ1-1 | TRBV19 | TGTGCCAGTAAAGAAGGGGGGGAGAACACTGAAGCTTTCTTT | CASKEGGENTEAFF
NA | TRBD1 | 21 | TRBJ1-1 | TRBV18 | TGTGCCAGCTCACCACCGGAAAAGTTAGCGGGACAGGGGCGGGTAAACACTGAAGCTTTCTTT | CASSPPEKLAGQGRVNTEAFF
NA | NA | 14 | TRBJ2-7 | TRBV9 | TGTGCCAGCAGCCCGCGGGAAAACCTCTACGAGCAGTACTTC | CASSPRENLYEQYF
NA | TRBD1 | 16 | TRBJ1-5 | TRBV5-6 | TGTGCCAGCAGCTTCTATTCAGGGGGCCGAGGTCAGCCCCAGCATTTT | CASSFYSGGRGQPQHF
NA | NA | 17 | TRBJ1-1 | TRBV27 | TGTGCCAGCAGTTGGCGGGAACTTGGCGTGGTTGGAGGTGAAGCTTTCTTT | CASSWRELGVVGGEAFF
NA | TRBD1 | 14 | TRBJ2-7 | TRBV9 | TGTGCCAGCAGCGGGACAGGGGGCGTCTACGAGCAGTACTTC | CASSGTGGVYEQYF
NA | TRBD1 | 15 | TRBJ2-3 | TRBV4-3 | TGCGCCAGCAGCCAAGGGACAGGGGGTTTAGATACGCAGTATTTT | CASSQGTGGLDTQYF
NA | NA | 13 | TRBJ2-1 | TRBV7-2 | TGTGCCAGCAGCTTAGCCGGGAAGAGTGAGCAGTTCTTC | CASSLAGKSEQFF
NA | NA | 14 | TRBJ1-1 | TRBV21-1 | TGTGCCAGCATGACAGGCGGCCTGAACACTGAAGCTTTCTTT | CASMTGGLNTEAFF
NA | NA | 15 | TRBJ2-2 | TRBV27 | TGTGCCAGCAGCCCCGACACCTTACTCACCGGGGAGCTGTTTTTT | CASSPDTLLTGELFF
NA | NA | 13 | TRBJ1-5 | TRBV4-3 | TGCGCCAGCAGCCAATCAGGGAATCAGCCCCAGCATTTT | CASSQSGNQPQHF